This paragraph covers one T cell receptor beta chain sequence. This CDR3 comprises 13 residues. Germline-derived CDR1 and CDR2 are SEHNR and FQNEAQ (reference sequence). The V end lost 5 bases, the J end lost 4 bases, and 11 bases lay between the germline ends. The data were obtained in a study of blood T cell repertoires in COVID-19. Study-level information: The study drew acute and convalescent COVID-19 samples from the United States, Italy and Spain. T cells, B-cell-depleted T cells, or PBMCs provided the cDNA or gDNA that served as material.

Original methodology: Amplifying reference gene primers gave estimates of nucleated cell counts. The repertoire was sequenced with immunoSEQ multiplex PCR; TCRdb's copy has only in-frame clones and lacks some. V and J calls and clone size come straight from that table; D and trimming were deduced from the DNA. The sample yields 140,000 to 150,000 clones, 88% seen once. The TCR originated in a human donor in a cohort sampled during active COVID-19. Source material: peripheral blood. This chain joins TRBV7-9 and TRBJ1-1; D gene ambiguous. The CDR3 DNA is TGTGCCAGCAGCCCTATCGTTGGCACTGAAGCTTTCTTT. It yields the protein CASSPIVGTEAFF.